The T cell receptor (beta chain) under discussion was sequenced for a study of shared clonotypes between healthy human individuals. As originally analysed: ImmunoSEQ output held junction-only sequences without quality scores, so filtering differed. TCRdb keeps only in-frame clones here, not all; method: immunoSEQ multiplex PCR. The V and J calls and the clone size are those of that table, but D and trimming were determined from the DNA. The data contain a few million clones, 90% to 95% of them singletons. Donors had no recently reported acute infections or vaccinations and were HIV-negative. CDR1 is LNHDA, CDR2 SQIVND, per germline (reference sequence). CDR3 length equals 13 residues. V dropped 5 bases and J dropped 8 bases, with 12 bases sitting between them.

The sequencing input was naive CD4+ T cells sorted from blood. Sample subset: CD45RA+ positively selected. The TCR originated in a man younger than 30 in good health. The chain uses TRBV19 and TRBJ2-2; D assignment may be TRBD1 or TRBD2 (5 bases each). The CDR3 DNA sequence: TGTGCCAGTAGTTTTGAGGGGCGGGGGGAGCTGTTTTTT. Translated, it gives CASSFEGRGELFF.